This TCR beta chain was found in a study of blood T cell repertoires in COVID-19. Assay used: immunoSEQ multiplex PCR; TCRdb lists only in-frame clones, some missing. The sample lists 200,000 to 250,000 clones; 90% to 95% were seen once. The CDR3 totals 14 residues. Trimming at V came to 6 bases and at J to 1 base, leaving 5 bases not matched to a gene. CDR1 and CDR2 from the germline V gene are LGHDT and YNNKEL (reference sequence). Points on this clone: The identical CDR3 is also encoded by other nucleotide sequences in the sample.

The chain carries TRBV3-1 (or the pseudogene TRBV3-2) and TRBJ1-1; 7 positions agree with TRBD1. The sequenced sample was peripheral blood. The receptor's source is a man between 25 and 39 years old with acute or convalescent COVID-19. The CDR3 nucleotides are TGTGCCAGCAGTCTCGGGACAGCGAACACTGAAGCTTTCTTT. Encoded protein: CASSLGTANTEAFF.